The entry below gives a single T cell receptor (beta chain) sequence along with its context. The TCR beta library used iRepertoire HTBI primers with Arm-PCR amplification of CDR3. Via MiXCR, TCRdb re-called the multiplex PCR reads, giving one row per CDR3 protein. Of hundreds of thousands of distinct CDR3 sequences listed, about 16% are singletons. Time point defined: newly diagnosed GD, antithyroid drugs for less than 3 months. Generation of the TCR library employed RNA extracted from PBMCs. The data were obtained in a study of regulatory T cells in long-lasting Graves disease. Germline CDR1 MNHNS, CDR2 SASEGT. Trimming took 6 bases from V and 5 from J, leaving 16 bases between them. The CDR3 runs 14 residues. These data also formed part of another study, on T cells in Graves' hyperthyroidism and ophthalmopathy. From that paper: When ophthalmopathy did not progress within 18 months, Graves' hyperthyroidism was considered stable.

The receptor's source is a woman aged 25 to 39 with Graves disease. V and J are TRBV6-1 and TRBJ2-5; weak D call: TRBD1 (6 bases). Material: peripheral blood mononuclear cells (PBMCs), obtained at new diagnosis, from a patient treated with antithyroid drugs. The DNA of the CDR3 is TGTGCCAGCAGCCCGAGGGGGATGTGGGAGACCCAGTACTTC. The encoded protein is CASSPRGMWETQYF.